A selection of T cell receptor beta chains follows, all from one sample in a study of blood T cells in healthy people across ages. TCRdb recomputed calls from the 5' RACE reads with MiXCR, one row per CDR3 protein. The sample lists some 920,000 distinct CDR3 sequences; roughly half were seen once. The sample consisted of blood. The receptors shown here come from a woman in her fifties or sixties in good health. CDR3s include the opening cysteine and the closing phenylalanine or tryptophan. D genes are given only for firm matches. Clone size is stated in some rows and not others, as once, few, many or a class when expanded.

cdr3_aa | cdr3_nt | j_call | d_call | v_call | clone_size
CASSRTGEKNQPQHF | TGCGCCAGCAGCAGGACAGGGGAAAAGAATCAGCCCCAGCATTTT | TRBJ1-5 | TRBD1 | TRBV5-1 | .
CSASLLASQGGSYGYTF | TGCAGTGCTAGTTTGTTGGCATCACAGGGGGGGTCCTATGGCTACACCTTC | TRBJ1-2 | TRBD1 | TRBV20-1 | many
CASSPPPAYTRTSGSSSQETQYF | TGTGCCAGCAGTCCTCCCCCGGCCTACACTAGGACTAGCGGGAGCTCATCCCAAGAGACCCAGTACTTC | TRBJ2-5 | TRBD2 | TRBV28 | .
CASSLYRAGGTDTQYF | TGTGCCAGCAGTTTATACCGTGCCGGTGGCACAGATACGCAGTATTTT | TRBJ2-3 | . | TRBV12-3/TRBV12-4 | many
CSAVGRSSSGANVLTF | TGCAGTGCAGTCGGTCGCAGCAGCTCTGGGGCCAACGTCCTGACTTTC | TRBJ2-6 | . | TRBV20-1 | many
CASSLGVGMNQPQHF | TGTGCCAGCAGCTTAGGGGTCGGGATGAATCAGCCCCAGCATTTT | TRBJ1-5 | . | TRBV7-2 | .
CASSYGTGRRNTEAFF | TGTGCCAGCAGCTACGGGACAGGGCGAAGGAACACTGAAGCTTTCTTT | TRBJ1-1 | TRBD1 | TRBV7-9 | .
CASSLAGGTDEQYF | TGTGCCAGCAGTTTAGCGGGAGGAACTGACGAGCAGTACTTC | TRBJ2-7 | TRBD2 | TRBV28 | .
CASTVRDEKLFF | TGCGCCTCAACCGTGAGGGATGAAAAACTGTTTTTT | TRBJ1-4 | . | TRBV23-1 | .
CAISGMPDPREQYF | TGTGCCATCAGTGGCATGCCGGATCCTAGAGAGCAGTACTTC | TRBJ2-5 | . | TRBV10-3 | .
CASSQGRYEPQHF | TGTGCCAGCAGTCAGGGGAGGTATGAGCCCCAGCATTTT | TRBJ1-5 | . | TRBV12-3/TRBV12-4 | .
CTSSFYRVEVDGYTF | TGTACCAGCAGTTTCTACAGGGTGGAGGTGGATGGCTACACCTTC | TRBJ1-2 | . | TRBV12-3/TRBV12-4 | .
CASSNIKRTTQQETQYF | TGTGCCAGCAGCAATATTAAGAGGACTACCCAGCAAGAGACCCAGTACTTC | TRBJ2-5 | . | TRBV4-2 | many
CASSQDAGYGYTF | TGTGCCAGCAGCCAAGATGCGGGCTATGGCTACACCTTC | TRBJ1-2 | . | TRBV4-2 | .
CAITGTGTGIGYGYTF | TGTGCCATCACCGGGACCGGGACAGGGATCGGCTATGGCTACACCTTC | TRBJ1-2 | TRBD1 | TRBV10-3 | .
CASSPIGTSGNTDTQYF | TGTGCCAGCAGTCCAATCGGGACTAGCGGGAACACAGATACGCAGTATTTT | TRBJ2-3 | TRBD2 | TRBV27 | .
CASSFVRVDEQYF | TGTGCCAGCAGCTTTGTCAGGGTCGACGAGCAGTACTTC | TRBJ2-7 | . | TRBV7-8 | few
CASSPLWTDTNFEETQYF | TGTGCCAGCTCACCACTTTGGACAGATACAAACTTCGAAGAGACCCAGTACTTT | TRBJ2-5 | . | TRBV18 | .
CASRRGGFEQFF | TGTGCCAGCAGACGTGGTGGTTTTGAGCAGTTCTTC | TRBJ2-1 | . | TRBV27 | .
CAIRTGTAKTGELFF | TGTGCCATCAGAACCGGGACGGCGAAAACCGGGGAGCTGTTTTTT | TRBJ2-2 | . | TRBV7-2 | .
CASSRGETTDTQYF | TGTGCCAGCAGCCGAGGGGAAACCACAGATACGCAGTATTTT | TRBJ2-3 | . | TRBV5-8 | .
CAISETGRSWGYTF | TGTGCCATCAGTGAAACAGGGAGGTCGTGGGGCTACACCTTC | TRBJ1-2 | . | TRBV10-3 | .
CASSLYGAWNSPLHF | TGTGCCAGCAGTTTGTACGGGGCATGGAATTCACCCCTCCACTTT | TRBJ1-6 | . | TRBV28 | once
CASSPATGSRQPQHF | TGTGCCAGCAGCCCGGCGACAGGGTCAAGGCAGCCCCAGCATTTT | TRBJ1-5 | TRBD1 | TRBV7-9 | .
CASTIGNEQYF | TGTGCCAGCACGATTGGCAATGAGCAGTACTTC | TRBJ2-7 | . | TRBV27 | .
CSAAARTRTDTQYF | TGCAGTGCCGCCGCCCGGACTCGTACAGATACGCAGTATTTT | TRBJ2-3 | . | TRBV20-1 | .
CSARVRREGRYEQYF | TGCAGTGCTAGAGTACGGCGGGAGGGCCGCTACGAGCAGTACTTC | TRBJ2-7 | TRBD2 | TRBV20-1 | .
CASGLPVAGSPLHF | TGTGCCAGCGGATTGCCGGTTGCAGGCTCACCCCTCCACTTT | TRBJ1-6 | . | TRBV28 | .
CASSPLISWTSVETQYF | TGTGCCAGCAGCCCACTTATTTCCTGGACTAGTGTAGAGACCCAGTACTTC | TRBJ2-5 | TRBD2 | TRBV7-7 | .
CASSVAIDGNQYF | TGTGCCAGCAGTGTAGCCATTGACGGGAATCAGTACTTC | TRBJ2-4 | . | TRBV12-3/TRBV12-4 | .
CSARDPGKRYGYTF | TGCAGTGCTAGAGATCCAGGGAAGAGGTACGGCTACACCTTC | TRBJ1-2 | . | TRBV20-1 | .
CSVYLASGTPYNEQFF | TGCAGCGTTTACTTAGCTTCGGGAACGCCCTACAATGAGCAGTTCTTC | TRBJ2-1 | . | TRBV29-1 | .
CASSPQRDPYQETQYF | TGTGCCAGCAGCCCCCAGCGGGACCCCTACCAAGAGACCCAGTACTTC | TRBJ2-5 | TRBD2 | TRBV7-8 | .
CASSSRTVETQYF | TGTGCCAGCAGCTCCAGGACGGTAGAGACCCAGTACTTC | TRBJ2-5 | . | TRBV7-2 | .
CSARPGGGTDTQYF | TGCAGTGCTCGCCCTGGCGGGGGCACAGATACGCAGTATTTT | TRBJ2-3 | . | TRBV20-1 | .
CASSSRDRADYGEQFF | TGTGCCAGCAGCTCAAGGGACAGGGCAGATTACGGTGAGCAGTTCTTC | TRBJ2-1 | TRBD1 | TRBV13 | once
CATNSDRGYSYEQYF | TGTGCCACAAACTCTGACAGGGGGTATTCCTACGAGCAGTACTTC | TRBJ2-7 | TRBD1 | TRBV10-3 | .
CASSQPLTDKNIQYF | TGTGCCAGCAGCCAGCCCCTAACGGACAAAAACATTCAGTACTTC | TRBJ2-4 | . | TRBV3-1 | .
CSVSSAGAGELFF | TGCAGCGTTTCTTCTGCAGGGGCCGGGGAGCTGTTTTTT | TRBJ2-2 | . | TRBV29-1 | .
CSAGKGVAEAFF | TGCAGTGCTGGAAAGGGGGTAGCTGAAGCTTTCTTT | TRBJ1-1 | . | TRBV20-1 | .
CSVRSGGTEAFF | TGCAGCGTGCGGTCAGGTGGCACTGAAGCTTTCTTT | TRBJ1-1 | . | TRBV29-1 | few
CSVATPGEGYYEQYF | TGCAGCGTTGCGACCCCAGGGGAGGGCTACTACGAGCAGTACTTC | TRBJ2-7 | . | TRBV29-1 | .
CASSQDFGESQYF | TGCGCCAGCAGCCAAGATTTCGGGGAGTCCCAGTACTTC | TRBJ2-5 | . | TRBV4-3 | .
CSVEGGGELFF | TGCAGCGTTGAAGGAGGCGGGGAGCTGTTTTTT | TRBJ2-2 | . | TRBV29-1 | .
CASSLLLAQGAALSYEQYF | TGTGCCAGCAGTCTCCTCCTGGCACAGGGGGCGGCCTTGTCCTACGAGCAGTACTTC | TRBJ2-7 | TRBD1 | TRBV27 | .